These T cell receptor beta chains were read from a single sample in a study of cytomegalovirus exposure and HLA in healthy donors. Libraries were prepared by immunoSEQ multiplex PCR; TCRdb keeps only in-frame clonotypes and omits some of them. This table has hundreds of thousands of clones, roughly 90% appearing once. The sample consisted of PBMCs. These receptors were obtained from a young woman in good health and CMV-seronegative. Each CDR3 is given with its conserved first and last residue. A D gene is named only where the DNA matches it firmly. Clone size, where shown, is once, few, many, or a class for clones that have expanded.

D gene: -
clone size: -
V gene: TRBV7-2
J gene: TRBJ1-1
CDR3 protein: CASSLEGRGEAFF
CDR3 DNA: TGTGCCAGCAGCTTAGAGGGGAGGGGTGAAGCTTTCTTT

D gene: -
clone size: once
V gene: TRBV6-5
J gene: TRBJ2-1
CDR3 protein: CASSYSIGVEVNEQFF
CDR3 DNA: TGTGCCAGCAGTTACTCGATCGGGGTCGAGGTGAATGAGCAGTTCTTC

D gene: -
clone size: -
V gene: TRBV5-1
J gene: TRBJ2-1
CDR3 protein: CASSLAPSTSLRGNEQFF
CDR3 DNA: TGCGCCAGCAGCTTGGCCCCGTCGACTAGTTTGAGGGGCAATGAGCAGTTCTTC

D gene: -
clone size: -
V gene: TRBV6-1
J gene: TRBJ2-7
CDR3 protein: CASMGRPSYEQYF
CDR3 DNA: TGTGCCAGCATGGGCCGGCCCTCCTACGAGCAGTACTTC

D gene: TRBD2
clone size: -
V gene: TRBV9
J gene: TRBJ2-1
CDR3 protein: CASSVEGLAGGNEQFF
CDR3 DNA: TGTGCCAGCAGCGTAGAGGGACTAGCGGGGGGCAATGAGCAGTTCTTC

D gene: TRBD1
clone size: -
V gene: TRBV27
J gene: TRBJ1-1
CDR3 protein: CASSFHRGGIGTEAFF
CDR3 DNA: TGTGCCAGCAGTTTCCACAGGGGTGGTATCGGCACTGAAGCTTTCTTT

D gene: -
clone size: -
V gene: TRBV18
J gene: TRBJ2-1
CDR3 protein: CASSPERTNEQFF
CDR3 DNA: TGTGCCAGCTCACCCGAGCGGACGAATGAGCAGTTCTTC

D gene: TRBD2
clone size: -
V gene: TRBV5-1
J gene: TRBJ2-3
CDR3 protein: CASSSTSGSHTQYF
CDR3 DNA: TGCGCCAGCAGCTCGACTAGCGGGAGTCATACGCAGTATTTT

D gene: -
clone size: once
V gene: TRBV27
J gene: TRBJ1-1
CDR3 protein: CASSLLVPVGVTEAFF
CDR3 DNA: TGTGCCAGCAGTCTCCTAGTTCCGGTTGGCGTCACTGAAGCTTTCTTT

D gene: -
clone size: -
V gene: TRBV19
J gene: TRBJ1-5
CDR3 protein: CASSIRGTPFRNQPQHF
CDR3 DNA: TGTGCCAGTAGTATTAGGGGGACCCCTTTCCGCAATCAGCCCCAGCATTTT

D gene: TRBD1
clone size: -
V gene: TRBV6-1
J gene: TRBJ2-5
CDR3 protein: CASSDRGRGRETQYF
CDR3 DNA: TGTGCCAGCAGTGACCGAGGCAGGGGGCGCGAGACCCAGTACTTC

D gene: -
clone size: once
V gene: TRBV19
J gene: TRBJ2-7
CDR3 protein: CATTGQFYEQYF
CDR3 DNA: TGTGCCACAACTGGACAGTTCTACGAGCAGTACTTC

D gene: -
clone size: -
V gene: TRBV11-3
J gene: TRBJ2-3
CDR3 protein: CASSLDGGRENTQYF
CDR3 DNA: TGTGCCAGCAGCTTAGATGGGGGACGGGAGAATACGCAGTATTTT

D gene: -
clone size: -
V gene: TRBV4-2
J gene: TRBJ2-3
CDR3 protein: CASSLEAGDTQYF
CDR3 DNA: TGTGCCAGCAGCCTAGAGGCGGGAGATACGCAGTATTTT

D gene: -
clone size: -
V gene: TRBV4-1
J gene: TRBJ2-2
CDR3 protein: CASRGQGESLSGELFF
CDR3 DNA: TGCGCCAGCCGGGGACAAGGCGAATCGTTATCCGGGGAGCTGTTTTTT

D gene: -
clone size: -
V gene: TRBV27
J gene: TRBJ2-7
CDR3 protein: CASSQRTDYEQYF
CDR3 DNA: TGTGCCAGCAGTCAAAGGACAGACTACGAGCAGTACTTC

D gene: TRBD2
clone size: -
V gene: TRBV5-4
J gene: TRBJ2-1
CDR3 protein: CASSLAWRGDNEQFF
CDR3 DNA: TGTGCCAGCAGCTTGGCCTGGCGGGGGGATAATGAGCAGTTCTTC

D gene: -
clone size: -
V gene: TRBV7-8
J gene: TRBJ1-6
CDR3 protein: CASSLYRDNPNSPLHF
CDR3 DNA: TGTGCCAGCAGCTTATACAGGGACAACCCTAATTCACCCCTCCACTTT

D gene: TRBD1
clone size: few
V gene: TRBV18
J gene: TRBJ1-1
CDR3 protein: CASSVLGTENTEAFF
CDR3 DNA: TGTGCCAGCTCAGTCCTTGGGACAGAGAACACTGAAGCTTTCTTT

D gene: -
clone size: -
V gene: TRBV4-1
J gene: TRBJ1-2
CDR3 protein: CASSQGGRGRYGYTF
CDR3 DNA: TGCGCCAGCAGCCAAGGCGGGAGGGGAAGGTATGGCTACACCTTC

D gene: -
clone size: -
V gene: TRBV29-1
J gene: TRBJ2-2
CDR3 protein: CSVGQGNGGELFF
CDR3 DNA: TGCAGCGTTGGGCAGGGGAACGGCGGGGAGCTGTTTTTT

D gene: TRBD2
clone size: -
V gene: TRBV5-4
J gene: TRBJ2-3
CDR3 protein: CASSFLADTQTDTQYF
CDR3 DNA: TGTGCCAGCAGCTTCCTAGCGGATACTCAAACGGATACGCAGTATTTT

D gene: -
clone size: -
V gene: TRBV9
J gene: TRBJ2-1
CDR3 protein: CASSVTLKNEQFF
CDR3 DNA: TGTGCCAGCAGCGTAACTTTGAAAAATGAGCAGTTCTTC

D gene: -
clone size: -
V gene: TRBV2
J gene: TRBJ2-3
CDR3 protein: CASSAQGGGASTDTQYF
CDR3 DNA: TGTGCCAGCAGCGCCCAAGGGGGCGGGGCGAGCACAGATACGCAGTATTTT

D gene: TRBD2
clone size: -
V gene: TRBV6-6
J gene: TRBJ2-2
CDR3 protein: CASRRLAGRRTGELFF
CDR3 DNA: TGTGCCAGCAGAAGGCTAGCGGGAAGAAGGACCGGGGAGCTGTTTTTT

D gene: TRBD1
clone size: -
V gene: TRBV7-2
J gene: TRBJ2-3
CDR3 protein: CASSLGYGTGPTDTQYF
CDR3 DNA: TGTGCCAGCAGCTTAGGATACGGGACAGGACCCACAGATACGCAGTATTTT

D gene: TRBD2
clone size: -
V gene: TRBV20-1
J gene: TRBJ2-1
CDR3 protein: CSAAGVHEQFF
CDR3 DNA: TGCAGTGCTGCGGGGGTACATGAGCAGTTCTTC

D gene: TRBD2
clone size: -
V gene: TRBV11-2
J gene: TRBJ2-5
CDR3 protein: CASSLGAGGIETQYF
CDR3 DNA: TGTGCCAGCAGCCTCGGGGCGGGGGGCATAGAGACCCAGTACTTC